The TCR beta chain under discussion was sequenced for a study of T cells after yellow fever vaccination. Via MiXCR, TCRdb re-called the 5' RACE reads, giving one row per CDR3 protein. This table has some 400,000 distinct CDR3 sequences, 18% appearing once. The CDR3 has 13 residues. V dropped 5 bases and J dropped 5 bases, with 9 bases sitting between them. Per germline, CDR1 KGHDR and CDR2 SFDVKD. V gene TRBV24-1 combines with J gene TRBJ1-5; D is unclear. The clonotype originates from a man aged 18 to 29 who received the YFV17D yellow fever vaccine. Sequenced here: PBMCs, sampled before the yellow fever booster vaccination. The CDR3 here is CATSGQAHQPQHF. DNA for the CDR3: TGTGCCACCAGTGGCCAAGCCCATCAGCCCCAGCATTTT.